This T cell receptor (beta chain) appears in the sequencing data of a study of T cells after yellow fever vaccination (dated by TCRdb to between 2017 and 2020). Looking at the study overall: The SMART-Seq v4 Ultra Low Input RNA kit was used to prepare libraries from fractions with low cell numbers. To track T-cell clones before and after primary and booster YFV17D yellow fever vaccination, bulk TCR alpha and beta repertoires were sequenced longitudinally. Two healthy male donors, one aged 18 to 30 and one aged 30 to 40 years, were included in the cohort. Blood samples were taken at several timepoints before and after primary and secondary immunization, and bulk PBMC replicates and cell subsets were isolated. The paper's findings and limits, for the study overall: Compared with the primary T-cell response, the secondary T-cell response was weaker but faster, peaking on day 5 rather than day 15. Most clones expanded after primary vaccination were re-detected after the booster (almost 97% of CD4 and 88% of CD8), suggesting broad memory maintenance. Because abundant contaminating clonotypes from the bulk population could be contained in FACS-sorted repertoires, computational filtering was required. A small fraction of clonotypes showed up in both the CD4 and CD8 compartments, probably as a result of convergent recombination. The study included only a couple of donors, which limits how far the findings can be generalized.

According to the study, the label for this sample's treatment or condition signals: live attenuated yellow fever vaccine strain. PBMCs were isolated from peripheral blood using a standard Ficoll-Paque protocol. CD4 and CD8 T-cell fractions were isolated with Dynabeads CD4 and CD8 positive selection kits. RNA was extracted with TriZol from bulk PBMCs, CD4 and CD8 fractions, and dextramer-positive and dextramer-negative fractions. The run used an Illumina NovaSeq 6000. TCR cDNA was synthesized by 5'RACE template switching, which introduced a universal primer site and unique molecular identifiers. Priming for cDNA synthesis came from both the TCR alpha and TCR beta constant segments. Library amplification involved two PCR steps, and the second step added sample barcodes and sequencing adapters. Libraries were sequenced on Illumina HiSeq 2500 (2x100 bp) or NovaSeq (2x150 bp). The authors' analysis ran thus. MIGEC handled demultiplexing of reads and collapsing into UMI consensus sequences, while MiXCR performed V(D)J alignment. Using edgeR on replicate PBMC samples, clonotypes were called vaccine-responding if FDR was below 0.01 and the log2 fold change was above 5 up to day 15. Each bulk clonotype was labeled CD4 or CD8 based on which sequenced repertoire, CD4 or CD8, contained the clonotype at higher abundance. TCRdb's own reprocessing of the public reads used fastp at Q25 and MiXCR and kept productive beta chains. Rows with a matching CDR3 protein are joined into one entry that keeps the most common DNA and genes. The V and J calls follow TCRdb's processing rather than the paper's. Within this sample are approximately 160,000 distinct CDR3 sequences, with roughly 9% of them counted one time only. The leading ten clones occupy about a third of the sample.

Counted from cysteine to phenylalanine, this CDR3 has 15 amino acids. Of all the DNA, just the CDR3 is kept, 45 bases in frame from base 1. CDR1 and CDR2 were assigned from the germline V gene as MNHEY and SVGEGT. The junction carries 8 bases between V and J, which are trimmed by 2 bases and 0 bases respectively. In its sample, this clonotype was seen a few times. The antigen it binds to is not known. No clone much larger than this one lies a single base away; base qualities are absent. The rearranged chain carries TRBV6-2 or TRBV6-3 and TRBJ2-1; the D gene cannot be named for sure. The clonotype was recovered from a man younger than 35 who received the YFV17D yellow fever vaccine. This material consisted of CD8+ T cells sorted from PBMCs, taken 45 days after the yellow fever booster vaccination. The DNA reads TGTGCCAGCAGTTACCAGGTACCCTCCTACAATGAGCAGTTCTTC. Translation gives CASSYQVPSYNEQFF.